The 18 T cell receptor beta chains listed next were all sequenced from one sample in a study of cytomegalovirus exposure and HLA in healthy donors. Primers for the PCR totalled 60 Vbeta and 13 Jbeta. The table came from immunoSEQ multiplex PCR; TCRdb's copy has only in-frame clones and leaves some out. The table shows around 150,000 clones, with roughly 80% occurring only once. The sequencing input was PBMCs. All receptors come from a female donor in good health and CMV-seronegative.

V gene TRBV30 combines with J gene TRBJ1-5; TRBD1 is a possible D gene (5 bases). Trimming took 0 bases from V and 6 from J, leaving 12 bases between them. The CDR3 is 14 amino acids. Germline lookup yields CDR1 GTSNPN and CDR2 SVGIG (reference sequence). In DNA form, the CDR3 reads TGTGCCTGGAGTGTAGCAGGGCTCAGTCAGCCCCAGCATTTT. Its protein is CAWSVAGLSQPQHF.

The gene calls are TRBV7-6 and TRBJ2-2, with a weak D call TRBD1 (6 bases). The CDR3 consists of 16 residues. The ends were cut back, 8 bases at V and 0 bases at J, with 16 bases in the middle. The germline gives CDR1 SGHVS, CDR2 FNYEAQ. CDR3 nucleotides: TGTGCCAGCGGCCCGAGGACAGTTTCGAACACCGGGGAGCTGTTTTTT. It yields the protein CASGPRTVSNTGELFF.

The chain carries TRBV5-1 and TRBJ1-3; TRBD1 aligns across 7 bases. There are 14 residues in the CDR3. The V gene end was trimmed by 3 bases and the J gene end by 4 bases; junction bases not matched to a gene: 4. Germline CDR1 and CDR2: SGHRS and YFSETQ. For the CDR3, the DNA is TGCGCCAGCAGCTCGGAGGGACAGGGAAACACCATATATTTT. Its protein product is CASSSEGQGNTIYF.

The chain recombines TRBV11-2 with TRBJ2-1; the match to TRBD1 covers 8 bases. The CDR3 length is 15 residues. V lost 3 bases to trimming and J lost 6 bases; unmatched junction nucleotides: 7. CDR1 is SGHAT, CDR2 FQNNGV, per germline. The CDR3 loop reads CASSFIDRGGNEQFF. As DNA, the CDR3 is TGTGCCAGCAGCTTTATCGACAGGGGTGGCAATGAGCAGTTCTTC.

V and J are TRBV25-1 and TRBJ2-1; 7 positions agree with TRBD1. Germline-derived CDR1 and CDR2 are MGHDK and SYGVNS. The CDR3 contains 15 residues. J gave up 5 bases and V 3 bases, and 7 bases lay outside the gene matches. The chain's CDR3 is CASSDTQGRDNEQFF. The DNA for the CDR3 is TGTGCCAGCAGTGATACACAGGGGCGGGACAATGAGCAGTTCTTC.

This chain connects TRBV19 to TRBJ2-3, with 7 bases aligning to TRBD2. V shed 4 bases and J 6 bases; nucleotides not matched to a gene: 13. The CDR3 has 16 amino acids. The germline V gene encodes CDR1 LNHDA and CDR2 SQIVND (reference sequence). CDR3 region: CASSKGIAGAQDTQYF. The CDR3 nucleotides read TGTGCCAGTAGTAAGGGGATCGCGGGAGCCCAGGATACGCAGTATTTT.

The V gene is TRBV12-1, the J gene TRBJ2-2; TRBD1 was called by the table and not checked on the DNA. TRBV12-1 represents a pseudogene. The CDR3 has 16 amino acids. Here the CDR3 DNA reads TGTGCCAGCAGCACCCCCAGGGCCTCGAACACCGGGGAGCTGTTTTTT. It is translated as CASSTPRASNTGELFF.

V and J are TRBV10-3 and TRBJ2-5; no reliable D call. V was shortened by 3 bases and J by 3 bases, with 5 bases between the two germline ends. CDR1 and CDR2 (germline): ENHRY, SYGVKD. This CDR3 spans 12 amino acids. CDR3 sequence (DNA): TGTGCCATCAGTGACTCCGAAGAGACCCAGTACTTC. This encodes CAISDSEETQYF.

The rearrangement links TRBV30 to TRBJ1-4; weak D call: TRBD1 (5 bases). Trimming removed 3 bases from V and 8 bases from J, with 19 bases in between. Germline values: CDR1 GTSNPN, CDR2 SVGIG (reference sequence). The CDR3 is 15 amino acids. CDR3 in amino acids: CAWSDKGRRKEKLFF. The CDR3 DNA is TGTGCCTGGAGCGATAAGGGGAGGAGGAAAGAAAAACTGTTTTTT.

The chain uses TRBV7-3 and TRBJ1-6; 7 nucleotides align to TRBD1. Trimming at V came to 0 bases and at J to 7 bases, leaving 6 bases not matched to a gene. The CDR3 contains 16 residues. CDR1 and CDR2 (germline): SGHTA, FQGTGA. As DNA, the CDR3 is TGTGCCAGCAGCTTAACCCCGGACAGGAGGAATTCACCCCTCCACTTT. Translating gives CASSLTPDRRNSPLHF. Complete variable domain (other parts from reference TRBV7-3 and TRBJ1-6): GAGVSQTPSNKVTEKGKYVELRCDPISGHTALYWYRQSLGQGPEFLIYFQGTGAADDSGLPNDRFFAVRPEGSVSTLKIQRTERGDSAVYLCASSLTPDRRNSPLHFGNGTRLTVT.

V is TRBV5-6 and J is TRBJ1-6; 8 positions match TRBD1. Trimming took 1 base from V and 7 from J; bases not matched to a gene: 10. The CDR3 loop spans 17 amino acids. The germline V gene encodes CDR1 SGHDT and CDR2 YYEEEE. The CDR3 bases are TGTGCCAGCAGCTTGTCCGGGACAGGAAAAGGAAATTCACCCCTCCACTTT. Protein sequence: CASSLSGTGKGNSPLHF.

The V gene is TRBV7-3, the J gene TRBJ1-1, with D perhaps matching TRBD1 (6 bases). The CDR3 consists of 14 residues. Trimming pared 2 bases from V and 4 bases from J, leaving 11 bases between. Germline CDR1 reads SGHTA; CDR2 reads FQGTGA. This CDR3 reads CASSLGHRATEAFF. The CDR3 nucleotides are TGTGCCAGCAGCTTAGGGCACAGGGCCACTGAAGCTTTCTTT.

J is TRBJ2-5 and V is TRBV7-9; 8 bases map to TRBD2. In germline, CDR1 is SEHNR, CDR2 FQNEAQ (reference sequence). The CDR3 extends over 13 amino acids. The J segment lost 5 bases and the V segment lost 4 bases, leaving 3 bases of the junction unmatched. CDR3 amino acids: CASSSSGSETQYF. In nucleotides, the CDR3 is TGTGCCAGCAGCTCAAGCGGGAGTGAGACCCAGTACTTC.

The genes are TRBV20-1 and TRBJ2-1, with TRBD2 matching 7 bases. The junction had 1 base not matched to a gene; V was cut back by 1 base and J by 10 bases. Germline V gene lookup returns CDR1 DFQATT and CDR2 SNEGSKA (reference sequence). CDR3 size: 11 residues. The CDR3 spells CSARAGLEQFF. CDR3 nucleotide sequence: TGCAGTGCTAGAGCGGGACTAGAGCAGTTCTTC.

The V and J genes are TRBV10-3 and TRBJ2-3; possible D gene TRBD1, 6 bases. Trimming took 6 bases from V and 5 from J, leaving 15 bases between them. This CDR3 spans 14 amino acids. Germline V lookup: CDR1 ENHRY, CDR2 SYGVKD. The DNA of the CDR3 is TGTGCCATCAGCGAGACAGGCGTCGGAGATACGCAGTATTTT. Translating it yields CAISETGVGDTQYF.

This clone was observed once. The chain carries TRBV28 and TRBJ2-7, with 7 bases matching TRBD2. V was pared by 6 bases and J by 5 bases, with 13 bases of the junction left unmatched. CDR1 and CDR2 (germline): MDHEN, SYDVKM. The CDR3 covers 15 residues. In DNA form, the CDR3 reads TGTGCCAGCAGAAACTCCGGACTAGATCGTAACGAGCAGTACTTC. This encodes CASRNSGLDRNEQYF.

The chain has TRBV15 and TRBJ1-5; D is undetermined. Trimming removed 2 bases at V and 3 bases at J, with 8 bases between. This CDR3 contains 14 residues. The germline V gene encodes CDR1 LNHNV and CDR2 YYDKDF (reference sequence). CDR3 nucleotides: TGTGCCACCAGCAGATCCCAACTCAATCAGCCCCAGCATTTT. This gives the protein CATSRSQLNQPQHF.

The V gene is TRBV5-1, the J gene TRBJ1-2; D perhaps matches TRBD1 (5 bases). Germline V lookup: CDR1 SGHRS, CDR2 YFSETQ. This CDR3 is 16 amino acids long. V was shortened by 3 bases and J by 4 bases, with 19 bases between the two germline ends. The CDR3 sequence: CASSSVTLQGTYGYTF. In nucleotides, the CDR3 is TGCGCCAGCAGCTCCGTCACCTTGCAGGGTACCTATGGCTACACCTTC. The full variable domain, its missing parts supplied by reference TRBV5-1 and TRBJ1-2, is KAGVTQTPRYLIKTRGQQVTLSCSPISGHRSVSWYQQTPGQGLQFLFEYFSETQRNKGNFPGRFSGRQFSNSRSEMNVSTLELGDSALYLCASSSVTLQGTYGYTFGSGTRLTVV.